What follows are 3 T cell receptor beta chains derived from one specimen sequenced in a study of cytomegalovirus exposure and HLA in healthy donors (dated 2017 in TCRdb). The method was the immunoSEQ multiplex PCR assay. TCRdb took over this immuneACCESS table, retaining in-frame rearrangements with V and J assigned. Such tables are incomplete; in checked studies, under half of the missing clones stem from an unresolved V gene, and the remainder is unexplained. Recorded for this sample are about 180,000 clones; around 84% of them occurred a single time. Roughly 15% of the sample belongs to the ten largest clones. Sequenced input: PBMCs. The receptor set was obtained from a man between 18 and 29 years old in good health and CMV-seropositive.

This clone was seen only a few times. CDR3 protein: CASSRGGAPLHF. The CDR3 nucleotides read TGTGCCAGCAGTCGTGGGGGGGCCCCCCTCCACTTT. The chain uses TRBV28 and TRBJ1-6, with D possibly TRBD1 on 6 matching bases. The ends were cut back, 5 bases at V and 13 bases at J, with 12 bases in the middle. Germline V gene sequence: CDR1 MDHEN, CDR2 SYDVKM. CDR3 length: 12 amino acids.

The CDR3 is CASSYSGLDTEAFF. The DNA for the CDR3 is TGTGCCAGCAGTTACTCGGGGCTCGACACTGAAGCTTTCTTT. The J gene is TRBJ1-1, the V gene TRBV6-5, with D maybe TRBD1 (5 bases). V dropped 0 bases and J dropped 3 bases, with 8 bases sitting between them. Germline V gene sequence: CDR1 MNHEY, CDR2 SVGAGI. The length of the CDR3 is 14 residues.

This chain's CDR3 is CASSPVKGNEQFF. The DNA of the CDR3 is TGTGCCAGCAGCCCAGTTAAGGGGAATGAGCAGTTCTTC. The rearrangement joins TRBV5-6 to TRBJ2-1, with D perhaps matching TRBD1 (5 bases). The V gene lost 4 bases and the J gene lost 7 bases, with 12 bases spanning the gap. The CDR3 has 13 amino acids. The germline V gene has CDR1 SGHDT and CDR2 YYEEEE.